Below, one T cell receptor (beta chain) is given with its context. The data derive from a study of shared clonotypes between healthy human individuals. In germline, CDR1 is SGHDN, CDR2 FVKESK. Trimming stripped 4 bases from V and 0 bases from J, with 7 bases between. The CDR3 loop spans 13 amino acids. Researchers ran the assay at a deep level. Several immunoSEQ plates received, in even portions, the genomic DNA of each subset. This table comes from immunoSEQ multiplex PCR, and its TCRdb copy is limited to in-frame clones, with some not included. This sample carries 600,000 to 800,000 clones, approximately 72% of them seen once, and the ten largest clones take under 2%. Every contributor of samples was a Caucasian grown-up residing in Nashville, Tennessee. A CD45RA-negative memory subset and a CD45RA+ naive subset were separated from the CD4+ cells.

This TCR was sampled from a woman aged 30 to 39 in good health. Sequencing was performed on memory CD4+ T cells sorted from blood. The subset here: CD45RA-negative fraction. The chain uses TRBV14 and TRBJ2-7; unclear D gene. The CDR3 sequence is CASSLRNSYEQYF. The CDR3 DNA sequence: TGTGCCAGCAGCCTCCGAAACTCCTACGAGCAGTACTTC.